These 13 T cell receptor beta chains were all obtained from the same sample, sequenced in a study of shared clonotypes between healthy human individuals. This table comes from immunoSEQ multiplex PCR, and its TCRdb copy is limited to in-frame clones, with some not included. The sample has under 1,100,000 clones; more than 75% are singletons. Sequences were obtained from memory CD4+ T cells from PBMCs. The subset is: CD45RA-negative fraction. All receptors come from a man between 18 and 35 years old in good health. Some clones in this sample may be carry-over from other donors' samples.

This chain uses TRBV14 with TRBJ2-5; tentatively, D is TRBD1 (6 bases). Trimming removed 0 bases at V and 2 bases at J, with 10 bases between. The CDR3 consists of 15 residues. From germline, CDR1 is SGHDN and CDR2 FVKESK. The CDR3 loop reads CASSQDRDIQETQYF. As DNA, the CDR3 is TGTGCCAGCAGCCAAGATAGGGACATACAAGAGACCCAGTACTTC.

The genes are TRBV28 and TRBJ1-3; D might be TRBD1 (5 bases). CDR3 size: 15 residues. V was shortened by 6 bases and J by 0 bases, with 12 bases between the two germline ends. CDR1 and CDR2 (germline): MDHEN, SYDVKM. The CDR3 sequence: CASRGTQLSGNTIYF. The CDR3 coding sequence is TGTGCCAGCAGGGGGACGCAGCTCTCTGGAAACACCATATATTTT.

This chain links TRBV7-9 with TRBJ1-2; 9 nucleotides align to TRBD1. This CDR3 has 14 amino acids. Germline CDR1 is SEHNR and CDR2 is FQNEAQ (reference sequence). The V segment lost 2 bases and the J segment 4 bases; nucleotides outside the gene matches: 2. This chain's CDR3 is CASSLRTGVYGYTF. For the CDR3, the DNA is TGTGCCAGCAGCTTACGGACAGGGGTCTATGGCTACACCTTC.

In nucleotides, the CDR3 is TGTGCCAGCTCGCGGGAGGGACAGTCTGGAAACACCATATATTTT. It is translated as CASSREGQSGNTIYF. J is TRBJ1-3 and V is TRBV18; 7 nucleotides match TRBD1. Germline V CDR1 and CDR2: KGHSH, LQKENI. The CDR3 loop spans 15 amino acids. V lost 6 bases, J lost 1 base, and 6 bases stayed unmatched.

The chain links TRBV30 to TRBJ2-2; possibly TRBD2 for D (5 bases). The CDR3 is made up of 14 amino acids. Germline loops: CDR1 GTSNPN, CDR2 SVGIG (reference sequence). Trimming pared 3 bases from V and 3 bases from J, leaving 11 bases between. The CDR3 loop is CAWRRGFYTGELFF. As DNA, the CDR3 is TGTGCCTGGAGACGGGGTTTTTACACCGGGGAGCTGTTTTTT.

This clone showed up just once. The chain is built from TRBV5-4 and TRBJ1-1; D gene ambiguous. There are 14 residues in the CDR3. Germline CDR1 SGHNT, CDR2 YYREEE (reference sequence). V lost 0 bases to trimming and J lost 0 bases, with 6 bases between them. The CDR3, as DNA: TGTGCCAGCAGCTTGGCCATCATGAACACTGAAGCTTTCTTT. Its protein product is CASSLAIMNTEAFF.

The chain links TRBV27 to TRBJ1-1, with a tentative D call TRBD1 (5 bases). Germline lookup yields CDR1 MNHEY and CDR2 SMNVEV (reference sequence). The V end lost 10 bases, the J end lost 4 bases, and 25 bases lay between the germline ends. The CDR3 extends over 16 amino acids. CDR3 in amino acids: CATGEGQGGSGTEAFF. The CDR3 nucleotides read TGTGCCACCGGAGAAGGGCAGGGAGGGTCGGGCACTGAAGCTTTCTTT.

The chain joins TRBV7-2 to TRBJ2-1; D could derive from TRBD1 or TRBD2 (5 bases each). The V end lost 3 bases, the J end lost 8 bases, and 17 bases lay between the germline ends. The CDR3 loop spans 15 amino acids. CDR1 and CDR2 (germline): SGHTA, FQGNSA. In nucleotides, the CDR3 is TGTGCCAGCAGCTTGGCCAGGGCGGGTTTTGATGAGCAGTTCTTC. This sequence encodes CASSLARAGFDEQFF.

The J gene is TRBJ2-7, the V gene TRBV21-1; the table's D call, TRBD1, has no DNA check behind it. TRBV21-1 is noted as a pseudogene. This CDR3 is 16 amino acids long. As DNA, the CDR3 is TGTGCCAGCAGCAAAAGGGGCCGTGCGGTGCTGGGCGAGCAGTACTTC. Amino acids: CASSKRGRAVLGEQYF.

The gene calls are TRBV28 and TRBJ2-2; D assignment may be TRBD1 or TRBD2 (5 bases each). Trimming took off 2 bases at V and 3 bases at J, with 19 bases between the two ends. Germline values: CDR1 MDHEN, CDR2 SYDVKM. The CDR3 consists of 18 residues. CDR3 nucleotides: TGTGCCAGCAGTTTAGTGCTCATCCGGGACGGATACACCGGGGAGCTGTTTTTT. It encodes CASSLVLIRDGYTGELFF.

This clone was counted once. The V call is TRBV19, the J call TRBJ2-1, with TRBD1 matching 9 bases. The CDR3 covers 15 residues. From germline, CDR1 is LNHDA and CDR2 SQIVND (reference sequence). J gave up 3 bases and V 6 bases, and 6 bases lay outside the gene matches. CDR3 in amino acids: CASSADRGDYNEQFF. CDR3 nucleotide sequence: TGTGCCAGTAGCGCAGACAGGGGGGACTACAATGAGCAGTTCTTC.

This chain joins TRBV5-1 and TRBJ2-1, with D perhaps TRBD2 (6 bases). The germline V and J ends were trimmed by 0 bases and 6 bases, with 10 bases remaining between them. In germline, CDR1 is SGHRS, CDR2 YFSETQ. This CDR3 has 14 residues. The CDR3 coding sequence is TGCGCCAGCAGCTTGGGGACTATGAGCAATGAGCAGTTCTTC. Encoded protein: CASSLGTMSNEQFF. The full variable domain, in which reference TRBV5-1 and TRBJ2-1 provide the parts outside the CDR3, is KAGVTQTPRYLIKTRGQQVTLSCSPISGHRSVSWYQQTPGQGLQFLFEYFSETQRNKGNFPGRFSGRQFSNSRSEMNVSTLELGDSALYLCASSLGTMSNEQFFGPGTRLTVL.

The CDR3 spells CASSRQLYGYTF. The CDR3 DNA follows: TGTGCCAGTAGCAGACAACTCTATGGCTACACCTTC. The chain is built from TRBV19 and TRBJ1-2; D is uncertain. This CDR3 contains 12 residues. V was clipped by 6 bases and J by 4 bases, with 9 bases between them. Germline V gene data show CDR1 as LNHDA and CDR2 as SQIVND (reference sequence). The entire variable domain, with the rest obtained from reference TRBV19 and TRBJ1-2, is as follows: DGGITQSPKYLFRKEGQNVTLSCEQNLNHDAMYWYRQDPGQGLRLIYYSQIVNDFQKGDIAEGYSVSREKKESFPLTVTSAQKNPTAFYLCASSRQLYGYTFGSGTRLTVV.